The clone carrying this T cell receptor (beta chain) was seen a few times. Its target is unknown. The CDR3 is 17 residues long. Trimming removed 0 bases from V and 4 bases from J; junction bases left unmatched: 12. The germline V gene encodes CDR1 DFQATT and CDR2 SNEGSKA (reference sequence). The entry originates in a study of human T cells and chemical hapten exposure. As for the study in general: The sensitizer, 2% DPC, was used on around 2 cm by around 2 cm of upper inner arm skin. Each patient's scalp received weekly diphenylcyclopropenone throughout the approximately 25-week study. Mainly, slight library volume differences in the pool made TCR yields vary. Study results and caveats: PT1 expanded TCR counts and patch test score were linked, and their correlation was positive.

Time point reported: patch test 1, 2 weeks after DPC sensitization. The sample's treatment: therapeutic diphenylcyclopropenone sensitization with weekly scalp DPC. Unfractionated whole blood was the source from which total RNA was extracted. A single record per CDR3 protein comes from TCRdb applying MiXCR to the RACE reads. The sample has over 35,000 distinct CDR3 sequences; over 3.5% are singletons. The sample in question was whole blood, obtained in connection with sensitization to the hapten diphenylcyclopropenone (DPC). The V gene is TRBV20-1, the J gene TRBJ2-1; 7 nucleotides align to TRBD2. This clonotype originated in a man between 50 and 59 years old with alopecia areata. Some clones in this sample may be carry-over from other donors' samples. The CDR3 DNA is TGCAGTGCTAGAGATCGGGCTAGCGGTTCTGATTACAATGAGCAGTTCTTC. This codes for CSARDRASGSDYNEQFF.